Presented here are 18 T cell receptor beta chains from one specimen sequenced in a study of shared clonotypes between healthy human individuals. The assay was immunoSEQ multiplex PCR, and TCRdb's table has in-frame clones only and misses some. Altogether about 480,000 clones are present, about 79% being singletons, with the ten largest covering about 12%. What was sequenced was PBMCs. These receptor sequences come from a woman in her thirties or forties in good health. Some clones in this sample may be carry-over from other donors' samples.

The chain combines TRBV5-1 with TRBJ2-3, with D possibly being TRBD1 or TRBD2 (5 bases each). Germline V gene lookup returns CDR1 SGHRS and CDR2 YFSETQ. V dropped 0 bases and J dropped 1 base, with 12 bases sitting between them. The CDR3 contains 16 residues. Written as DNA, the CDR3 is TGCGCCAGCAGCTTGGAGGGGCGGCGGGGCACAGATACGCAGTATTTT. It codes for CASSLEGRRGTDTQYF.

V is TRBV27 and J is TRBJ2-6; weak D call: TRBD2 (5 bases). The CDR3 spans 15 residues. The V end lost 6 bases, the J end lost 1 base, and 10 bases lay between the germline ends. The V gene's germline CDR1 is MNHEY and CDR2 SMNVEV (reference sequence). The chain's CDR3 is CASRKSGSGANVLTF. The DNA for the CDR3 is TGTGCCAGCAGGAAGAGCGGTTCTGGGGCCAACGTCCTGACTTTC. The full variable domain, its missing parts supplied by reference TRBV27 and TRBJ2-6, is EAQVTQNPRYLITVTGKKLTVTCSQNMNHEYMSWYRQDPGLGLRQIYYSMNVEVTDKGDVPEGYKVSRKEKRNFPLILESPSPNQTSLYFCASRKSGSGANVLTFGAGSRLTVL.

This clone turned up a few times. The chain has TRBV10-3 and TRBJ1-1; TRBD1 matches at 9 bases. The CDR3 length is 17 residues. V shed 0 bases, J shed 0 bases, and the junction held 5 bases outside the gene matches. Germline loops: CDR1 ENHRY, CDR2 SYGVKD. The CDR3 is CAISESMTGGLNTEAFF. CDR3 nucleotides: TGTGCCATCAGTGAGTCAATGACAGGGGGATTGAACACTGAAGCTTTCTTT.

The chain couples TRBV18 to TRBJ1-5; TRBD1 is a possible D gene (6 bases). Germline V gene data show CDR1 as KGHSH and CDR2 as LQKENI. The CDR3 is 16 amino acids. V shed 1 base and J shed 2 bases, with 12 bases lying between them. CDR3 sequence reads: CASSPQPGAGNQPQHF. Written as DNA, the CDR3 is TGTGCCAGCTCACCACAGCCAGGGGCGGGCAATCAGCCCCAGCATTTT.

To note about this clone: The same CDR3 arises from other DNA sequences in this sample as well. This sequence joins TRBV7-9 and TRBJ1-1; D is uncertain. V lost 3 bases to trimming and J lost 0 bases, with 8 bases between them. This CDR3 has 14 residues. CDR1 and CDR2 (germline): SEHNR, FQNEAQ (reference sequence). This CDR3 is CASSLGRVNTEAFF. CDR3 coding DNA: TGTGCCAGCAGCTTGGGGAGAGTGAACACTGAAGCTTTCTTT.

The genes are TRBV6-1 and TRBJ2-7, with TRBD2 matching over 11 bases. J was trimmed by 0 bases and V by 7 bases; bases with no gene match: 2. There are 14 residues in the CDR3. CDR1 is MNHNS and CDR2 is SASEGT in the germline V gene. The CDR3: CASTTSGSSYEQYF. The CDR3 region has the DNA TGTGCCAGCACTACTAGCGGGAGCTCCTACGAGCAGTACTTC.

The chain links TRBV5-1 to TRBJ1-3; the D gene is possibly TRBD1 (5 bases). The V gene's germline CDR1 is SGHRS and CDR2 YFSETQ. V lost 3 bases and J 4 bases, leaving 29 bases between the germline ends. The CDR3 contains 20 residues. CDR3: CASSSAGPRPGRETGNTIYF. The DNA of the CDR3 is TGCGCCAGCAGCTCCGCTGGACCCCGACCGGGACGAGAAACCGGAAACACCATATATTTT.

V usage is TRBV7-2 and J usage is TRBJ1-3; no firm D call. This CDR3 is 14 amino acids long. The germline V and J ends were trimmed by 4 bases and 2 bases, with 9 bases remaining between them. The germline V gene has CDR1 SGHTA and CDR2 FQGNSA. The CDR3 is CASSSSDAGNTIYF. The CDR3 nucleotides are TGTGCCAGCAGCTCCTCGGATGCTGGAAACACCATATATTTT.

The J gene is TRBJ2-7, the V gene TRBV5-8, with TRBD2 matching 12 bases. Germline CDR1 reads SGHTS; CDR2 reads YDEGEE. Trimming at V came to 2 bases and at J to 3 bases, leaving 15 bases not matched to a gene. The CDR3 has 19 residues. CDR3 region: CASSFPRASGRAGVYEQYF. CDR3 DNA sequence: TGTGCCAGCAGCTTTCCCCGGGCTAGCGGGAGGGCCGGGGTCTACGAGCAGTACTTC.

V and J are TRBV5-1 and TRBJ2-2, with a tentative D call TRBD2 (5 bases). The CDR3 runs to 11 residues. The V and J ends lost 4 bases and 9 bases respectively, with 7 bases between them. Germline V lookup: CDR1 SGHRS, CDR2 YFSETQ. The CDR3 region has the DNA TGCGCCAGCAGCGGGAGCCGGGAGCTGTTTTTT. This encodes CASSGSRELFF.

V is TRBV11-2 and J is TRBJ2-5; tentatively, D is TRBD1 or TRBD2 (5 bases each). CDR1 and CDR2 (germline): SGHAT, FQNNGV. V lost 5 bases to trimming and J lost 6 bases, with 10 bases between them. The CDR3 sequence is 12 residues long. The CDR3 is CASSNVGQTQYF. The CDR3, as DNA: TGTGCCAGCAGCAATGTGGGACAGACCCAGTACTTC.

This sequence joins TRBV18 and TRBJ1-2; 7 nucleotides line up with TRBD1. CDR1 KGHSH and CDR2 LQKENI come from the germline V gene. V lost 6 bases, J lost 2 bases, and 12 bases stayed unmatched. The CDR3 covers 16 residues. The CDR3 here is CASSANRGGENYGYTF. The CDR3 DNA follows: TGTGCCAGCTCGGCTAACAGGGGCGGCGAAAACTATGGCTACACCTTC.

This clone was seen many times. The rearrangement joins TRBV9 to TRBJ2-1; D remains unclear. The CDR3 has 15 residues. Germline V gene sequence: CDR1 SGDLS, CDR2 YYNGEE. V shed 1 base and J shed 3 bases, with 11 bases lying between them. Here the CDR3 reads CASSVMSGFYNEQFF. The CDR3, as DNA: TGTGCCAGCAGCGTAATGTCAGGCTTCTACAATGAGCAGTTCTTC. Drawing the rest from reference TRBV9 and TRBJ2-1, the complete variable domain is DSGVTQTPKHLITATGQRVTLRCSPRSGDLSVYWYQQSLDQGLQFLIQYYNGEERAKGNILERFSAQQFPDLHSELNLSSLELGDSALYFCASSVMSGFYNEQFFGPGTRLTVL.

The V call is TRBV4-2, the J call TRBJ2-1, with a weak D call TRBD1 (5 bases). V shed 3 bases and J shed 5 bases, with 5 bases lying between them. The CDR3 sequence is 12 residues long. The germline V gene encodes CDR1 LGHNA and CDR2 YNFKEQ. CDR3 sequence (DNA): TGTGCCAGCAGCCAGGACAACAATGAGCAGTTCTTC. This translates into CASSQDNNEQFF.

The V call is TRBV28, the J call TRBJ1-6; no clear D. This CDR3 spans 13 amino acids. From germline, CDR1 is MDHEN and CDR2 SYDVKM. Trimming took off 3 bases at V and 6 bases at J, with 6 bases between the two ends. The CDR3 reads CASSFGSNSPLHF. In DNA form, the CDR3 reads TGTGCCAGCAGTTTCGGCAGTAATTCACCCCTCCACTTT.

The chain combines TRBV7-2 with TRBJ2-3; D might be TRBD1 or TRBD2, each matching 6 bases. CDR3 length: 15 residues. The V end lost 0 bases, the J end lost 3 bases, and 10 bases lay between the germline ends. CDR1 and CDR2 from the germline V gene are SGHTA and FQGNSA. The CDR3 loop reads CASSLALGGTDTQYF. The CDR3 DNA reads TGTGCCAGCAGCTTAGCTCTAGGGGGGACAGATACGCAGTATTTT.

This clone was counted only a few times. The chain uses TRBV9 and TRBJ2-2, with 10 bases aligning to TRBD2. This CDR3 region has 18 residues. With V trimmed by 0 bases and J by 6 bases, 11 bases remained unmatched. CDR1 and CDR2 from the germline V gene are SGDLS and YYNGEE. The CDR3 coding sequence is TGTGCCAGCAGCGTAGCTAAGACTAGCGGGTCCCCCCCCGGGGAGCTGTTTTTT. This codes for CASSVAKTSGSPPGELFF. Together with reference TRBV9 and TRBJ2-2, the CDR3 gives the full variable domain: DSGVTQTPKHLITATGQRVTLRCSPRSGDLSVYWYQQSLDQGLQFLIQYYNGEERAKGNILERFSAQQFPDLHSELNLSSLELGDSALYFCASSVAKTSGSPPGELFFGEGSRLTVL.

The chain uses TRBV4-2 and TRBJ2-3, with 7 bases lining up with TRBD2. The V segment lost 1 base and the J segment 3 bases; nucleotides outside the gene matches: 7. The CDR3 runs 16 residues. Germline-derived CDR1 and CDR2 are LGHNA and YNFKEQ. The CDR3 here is CASSQAGGSETDTQYF. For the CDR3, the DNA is TGTGCCAGCAGCCAAGCAGGCGGGAGTGAAACAGATACGCAGTATTTT.